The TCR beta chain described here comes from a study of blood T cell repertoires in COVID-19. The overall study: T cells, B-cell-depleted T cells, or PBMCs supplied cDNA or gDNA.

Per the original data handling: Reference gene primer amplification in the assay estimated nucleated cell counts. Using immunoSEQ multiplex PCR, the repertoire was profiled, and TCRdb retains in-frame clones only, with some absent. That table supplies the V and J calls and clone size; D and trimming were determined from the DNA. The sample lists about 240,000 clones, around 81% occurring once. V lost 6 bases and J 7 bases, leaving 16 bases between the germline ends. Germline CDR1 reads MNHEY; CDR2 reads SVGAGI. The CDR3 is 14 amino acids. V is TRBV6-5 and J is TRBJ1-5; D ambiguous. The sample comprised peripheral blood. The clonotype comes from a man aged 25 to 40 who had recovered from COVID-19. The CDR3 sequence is CASSDVGPSQPQHF. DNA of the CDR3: TGTGCCAGCAGCGATGTGGGCCCCTCCCAGCCCCAGCATTTT.